The text below deals with one T cell receptor beta chain. Its specificity is unknown. Each population that was sorted was more than 98% pure. All of the isolated RNA was reverse transcribed, so expressed TCRB transcripts were sequenced. Clones were read by immunoSEQ multiplex PCR, and TCRdb kept only the in-frame ones, dropping some. The data hold about 340,000 clones, with approximately 13% observed a single time. The data are from a study of beta chain features in type 1 diabetes. Study-level information: Regarding age, gender and cell yields, patients proved similar to healthy donors.

Trimming shortened V by 0 bases and J by 2 bases, and 8 bases separated the two germline ends. The CDR3 sequence is 14 residues long. Looked up from germline, CDR1 is SGHNT and CDR2 is YYREEE (reference sequence). General study results and limits: There was a moderate but significant shortening of TCRB CDR3s in all four CD4+ subsets of Type 1 diabetes patients. Sequencing of cDNA might inflate the share of cells that strongly express TCR.

The V and J genes are TRBV5-4 and TRBJ1-2; D is undetermined. What was sequenced was naive CD4+ T cells from blood. The clonotype was recovered from a woman aged 18 to 35 with type 1 diabetes. The CDR3 DNA sequence: TGTGCCAGCAGCTTGGCGGCGGCCAACTATGGCTACACCTTC. It yields the protein CASSLAAANYGYTF.